This entry concerns a single T cell receptor beta chain. The antigen is not known. This entry comes from a study of CD8+ T cells in alopecia areata. On the study more broadly: Dosing with tofacitinib proceeded for 6 to 18 months, followed by 6 months off drug.

Study-wide findings and caveats: Amid tofacitinib therapy, many expanded lesional clones stayed present in scalp and blood. Higher clonality was seen in lesional scalp than in normal scalp, especially in alopecia totalis/universalis.

The sequencing template was cDNA reverse transcribed from extracted RNA. Generated by immunoSEQ multiplex PCR, the TCRdb table keeps only in-frame clones and is missing some. The sample has 150,000 to 200,000 clones; 60% are singletons. Treatment specified: oral pan-JAK inhibitor, 5-10 mg twice daily. Germline CDR1 is SQVTM and CDR2 is ANQGSEA. This CDR3 spans 13 amino acids. Trimming removed 4 bases from V and 4 bases from J, with 13 bases in between. The sequence was collected from a human donor with alopecia areata. This rearrangement joins TRBV29-1 to TRBJ1-2, with D possibly matching TRBD1 (6 bases). The starting material was CD4+ T cells sorted from blood, obtained at week 4, from a patient treated with tofacitinib. Here the CDR3 DNA reads TGCAGCGTTGCAGAGACAGGAGGCTATGGCTACACCTTC. This encodes CSVAETGGYGYTF.